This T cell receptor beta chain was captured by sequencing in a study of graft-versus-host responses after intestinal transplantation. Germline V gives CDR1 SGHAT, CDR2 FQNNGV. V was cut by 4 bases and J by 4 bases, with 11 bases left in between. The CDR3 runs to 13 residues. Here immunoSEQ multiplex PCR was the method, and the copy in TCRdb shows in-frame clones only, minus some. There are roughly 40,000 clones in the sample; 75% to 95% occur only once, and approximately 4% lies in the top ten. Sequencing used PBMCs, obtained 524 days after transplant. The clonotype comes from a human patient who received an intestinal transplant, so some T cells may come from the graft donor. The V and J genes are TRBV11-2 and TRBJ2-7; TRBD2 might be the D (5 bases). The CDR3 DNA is TGTGCCAGCAGCTCCACGGGAAGATACGAGCAGTACTTC. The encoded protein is CASSSTGRYEQYF. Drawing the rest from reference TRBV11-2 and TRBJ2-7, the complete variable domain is EAGVAQSPRYKIIEKRQSVAFWCNPISGHATLYWYQQILGQGPKLLIQFQNNGVVDDSQLPKDRFSAERLKGVDSTLKIQPAKLEDSAVYLCASSSTGRYEQYFGPGTRLTVT.